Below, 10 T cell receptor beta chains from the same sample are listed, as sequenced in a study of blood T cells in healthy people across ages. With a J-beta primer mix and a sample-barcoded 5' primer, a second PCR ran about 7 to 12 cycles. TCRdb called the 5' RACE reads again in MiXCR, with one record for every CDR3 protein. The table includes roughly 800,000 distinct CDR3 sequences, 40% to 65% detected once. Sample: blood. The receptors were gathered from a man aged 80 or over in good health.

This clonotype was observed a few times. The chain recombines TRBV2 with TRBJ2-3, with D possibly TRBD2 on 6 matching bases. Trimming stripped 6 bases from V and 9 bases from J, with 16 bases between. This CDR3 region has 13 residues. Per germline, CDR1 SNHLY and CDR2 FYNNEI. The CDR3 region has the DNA TGTGCCAGCAGCGCTTCGGAGGGATCGACGCAGTATTTT. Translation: CASSASEGSTQYF. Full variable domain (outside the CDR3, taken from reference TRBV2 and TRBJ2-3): EPEVTQTPSHQVTQMGQEVILRCVPISNHLYFYWYRQILGQKVEFLVSFYNNEISEKSEIFDDQFSVERPDGSNFTLKIRSTKLEDSAMYFCASSASEGSTQYFGPGTRLTVL.

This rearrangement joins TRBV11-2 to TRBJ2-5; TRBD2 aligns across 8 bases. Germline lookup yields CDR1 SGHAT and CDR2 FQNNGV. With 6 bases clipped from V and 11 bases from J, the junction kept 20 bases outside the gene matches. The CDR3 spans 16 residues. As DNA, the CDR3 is TGTGCCAGCAGTCGACCGGGACTAGTAGGTTACAATGAGCAGTACTTC. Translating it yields CASSRPGLVGYNEQYF.

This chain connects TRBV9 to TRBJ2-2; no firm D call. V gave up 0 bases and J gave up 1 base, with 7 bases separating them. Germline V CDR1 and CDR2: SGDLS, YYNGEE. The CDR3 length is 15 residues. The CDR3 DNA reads TGTGCCAGCAGCGTAGCCTTGGAGAACACCGGGGAGCTGTTTTTT. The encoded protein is CASSVALENTGELFF. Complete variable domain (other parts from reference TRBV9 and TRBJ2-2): DSGVTQTPKHLITATGQRVTLRCSPRSGDLSVYWYQQSLDQGLQFLIQYYNGEERAKGNILERFSAQQFPDLHSELNLSSLELGDSALYFCASSVALENTGELFFGEGSRLTVL.

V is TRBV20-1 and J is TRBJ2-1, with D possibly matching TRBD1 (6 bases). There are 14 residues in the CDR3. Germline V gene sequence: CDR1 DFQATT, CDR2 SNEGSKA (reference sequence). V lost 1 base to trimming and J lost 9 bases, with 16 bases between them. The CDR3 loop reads CSARANRAWGEQFF. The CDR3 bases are TGCAGTGCTAGAGCTAACAGGGCGTGGGGTGAGCAGTTCTTC.

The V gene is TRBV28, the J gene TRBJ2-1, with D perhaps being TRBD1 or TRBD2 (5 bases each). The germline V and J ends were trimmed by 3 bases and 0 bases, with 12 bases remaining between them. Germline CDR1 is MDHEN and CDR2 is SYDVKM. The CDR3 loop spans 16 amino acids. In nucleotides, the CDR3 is TGTGCCAGCAGTTTGGTCACGGGACCCTCCTACAATGAGCAGTTCTTC. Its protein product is CASSLVTGPSYNEQFF. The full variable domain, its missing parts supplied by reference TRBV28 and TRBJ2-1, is DVKVTQSSRYLVKRTGEKVFLECVQDMDHENMFWYRQDPGLGLRLIYFSYDVKMKEKGDIPEGYSVSREKKERFSLILESASTNQTSMYLCASSLVTGPSYNEQFFGPGTRLTVL.

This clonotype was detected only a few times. The CDR3: CASSHAGGIYEQYF. In nucleotides, the CDR3 is TGTGCCAGCAGCCACGCAGGGGGGATCTACGAGCAGTACTTC. The chain carries TRBV5-6 and TRBJ2-7; D might be TRBD1 (7 bases). The germline V gene encodes CDR1 SGHDT and CDR2 YYEEEE. The CDR3 is 14 amino acids. The ends were cut back, 4 bases at V and 3 bases at J, with 14 bases in the middle.

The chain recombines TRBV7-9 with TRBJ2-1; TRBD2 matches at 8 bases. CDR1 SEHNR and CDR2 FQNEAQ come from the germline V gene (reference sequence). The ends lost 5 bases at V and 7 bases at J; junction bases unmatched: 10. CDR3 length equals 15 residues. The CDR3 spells CASSHTGTRGNEQFF. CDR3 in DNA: TGTGCCAGCAGCCATACCGGGACTAGGGGGAATGAGCAGTTCTTC.

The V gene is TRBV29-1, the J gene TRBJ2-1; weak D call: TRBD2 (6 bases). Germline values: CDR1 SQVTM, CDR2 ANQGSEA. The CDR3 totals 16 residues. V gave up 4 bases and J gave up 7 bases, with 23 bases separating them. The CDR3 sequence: CSVVRWEVGWGNEQFF. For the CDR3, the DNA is TGCAGCGTTGTTCGGTGGGAGGTGGGTTGGGGTAATGAGCAGTTCTTC.

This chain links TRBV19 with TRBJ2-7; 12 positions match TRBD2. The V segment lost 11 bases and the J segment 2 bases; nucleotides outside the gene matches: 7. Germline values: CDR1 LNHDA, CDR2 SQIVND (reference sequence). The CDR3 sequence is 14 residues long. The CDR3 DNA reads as TGTGCCGCTCTAGCTAGCGGGAGGGCCTACGAGCAGTACTTC. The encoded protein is CAALASGRAYEQYF.

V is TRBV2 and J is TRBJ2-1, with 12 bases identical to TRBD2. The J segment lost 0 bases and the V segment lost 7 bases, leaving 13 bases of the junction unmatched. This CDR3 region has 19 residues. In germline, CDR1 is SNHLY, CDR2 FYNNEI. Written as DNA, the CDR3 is TGTGCCAGCACCGGCGGGCTAGCGGGAGGGCCGAGCTCCTACAATGAGCAGTTCTTC. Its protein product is CASTGGLAGGPSSYNEQFF.